The 18 T cell receptor beta chains in this list originate from one sample, sequenced in a study of blood T cell repertoires in COVID-19. Using immunoSEQ multiplex PCR, the repertoire was profiled, and TCRdb retains in-frame clones only, with some absent. The sample carries tens of thousands of clones, about 80% recorded once. The sample comprised peripheral blood. The receptors come from a man between 25 and 39 years old with COVID-19, enrolled during active disease.

The rearrangement links TRBV13 to TRBJ2-7; 9 bases map to TRBD1. CDR3 length equals 14 residues. Germline CDR1 reads PRHDT; CDR2 reads FYEKMQ (reference sequence). Unmatched junction bases numbered 6, after V lost 4 bases and J lost 5 bases. In DNA, the CDR3 is TGTGCCAGCAGCTCCCGGGACAGGGACCACGAGCAGTACTTC. This sequence encodes CASSSRDRDHEQYF. The full variable domain, with the rest looked up from reference TRBV13 and TRBJ2-7, is AAGVIQSPRHLIKEKRETATLKCYPIPRHDTVYWYQQGPGQDPQFLISFYEKMQSDKGSIPDRFSAQQFSDYHSELNMSSLELGDSALYFCASSSRDRDHEQYFGPGTRLTVT.

CDR3 nucleotides: TGCGCCAGCAGCCAAGAGGGGGCCCTCCAAGAGACCCAGTACTTC. Translation gives CASSQEGALQETQYF. The chain is built from TRBV4-3 and TRBJ2-5; D might be TRBD1 (6 bases). CDR3 length: 15 residues. CDR1 is LGHNA and CDR2 is YSLEER in the germline V gene. Trimming took 0 bases from V and 1 from J, leaving 9 bases between them.

The chain uses TRBV28 and TRBJ1-1; 10 nucleotides agree with TRBD1. V was clipped by 6 bases and J by 6 bases; unmatched bases: 7. This CDR3 has 14 amino acids. Germline V gene lookup returns CDR1 MDHEN and CDR2 SYDVKM. CDR3 residues: CASRGTGEAAEAFF. The CDR3 bases are TGTGCCAGCAGGGGGACAGGGGAAGCCGCTGAAGCTTTCTTT.

The chain carries TRBV5-1 and TRBJ2-7; a possible D gene is TRBD2 (7 bases). V lost 9 bases and J lost 0, with 19 bases in between. The CDR3 contains 15 residues. Per germline, CDR1 SGHRS and CDR2 YFSETQ. In DNA, the CDR3 is TGCGCCACGAGCGTGGGGGGGCCGAGCTCCTACGAGCAGTACTTC. Translated: CATSVGGPSSYEQYF.

V and J are TRBV27 and TRBJ2-1; D is perhaps TRBD1 (5 bases). Trimming took 4 bases from V and 4 from J, leaving 20 bases between them. There are 17 residues in the CDR3. The germline V gene has CDR1 MNHEY and CDR2 SMNVEV (reference sequence). The CDR3 DNA follows: TGTGCCAGCAGTTCTGGGGCAGGTCCCGCTGGTTACAATGAGCAGTTCTTC. It yields the protein CASSSGAGPAGYNEQFF.

Concerning this clone: The same CDR3 is also encoded by other DNA sequences in this sample. This chain links TRBV27 with TRBJ2-5; D remains ambiguous. CDR3 length: 13 amino acids. Trimming left V 0 bases short and J 1 base short, with 3 bases between. CDR1 MNHEY and CDR2 SMNVEV come from the germline V gene (reference sequence). The CDR3 coding sequence is TGTGCCAGCAGTTTATCACTCCAAGAGACCCAGTACTTC. Translated: CASSLSLQETQYF.

V is TRBV19 and J is TRBJ1-6; D uncertain. Germline CDR1 and CDR2: LNHDA and SQIVND (reference sequence). The germline V and J ends were trimmed by 5 bases and 9 bases, with 11 bases remaining between them. This CDR3 spans 13 amino acids. Here the CDR3 reads CASSLPGVSPLHF. The CDR3 DNA follows: TGTGCCAGTAGTTTACCGGGAGTTTCACCCCTCCACTTT.

The chain couples TRBV30 to TRBJ1-1, with 7 bases identical to TRBD1. V was clipped by 4 bases and J by 0 bases; unmatched bases: 11. The germline V gene encodes CDR1 GTSNPN and CDR2 SVGIG (reference sequence). The CDR3 sequence is 16 residues long. CDR3 region: CAWNLRDSFMNTEAFF. As DNA, the CDR3 is TGTGCCTGGAACCTCCGGGACAGTTTTATGAACACTGAAGCTTTCTTT.

A single count supports this clone. The V and J genes are TRBV28 and TRBJ1-3; 9 positions agree with TRBD1. This CDR3 is built from 12 residues. V trimming: 10 bases; J trimming: 4 bases; junction bases outside the gene matches: 2. CDR1 and CDR2 from the germline V gene are MDHEN and SYDVKM. Here the CDR3 reads CAIGTGGNTIYF. CDR3 nucleotide sequence: TGTGCCATAGGGACAGGGGGAAACACCATATATTTT.

The V call is TRBV18, the J call TRBJ2-7; the match to TRBD2 covers 14 bases. V trimming: 0 bases; J trimming: 3 bases; junction bases outside the gene matches: 1. The CDR3 consists of 16 residues. Germline loops: CDR1 KGHSH, CDR2 LQKENI. The CDR3 DNA sequence: TGTGCCAGCTCACCACCCGGACTAGCGGGAGGCTACGAGCAGTACTTC. Amino acid sequence: CASSPPGLAGGYEQYF. Full variable domain (remainder filled in from reference TRBV18 and TRBJ2-7): NAGVMQNPRHLVRRRGQEARLRCSPMKGHSHVYWYRQLPEEGLKFMVYLQKENIIDESGMPKERFSAEFPKEGPSILRIQQVVRGDSAAYFCASSPPGLAGGYEQYFGPGTRLTVT.

This clone was picked up one time. Relative to the germline gene, one junction end is altered; a read error may explain this. This sequence joins TRBV7-7 and TRBJ2-3; TRBD1 might be the D (6 bases). Germline CDR1 and CDR2: SSHAT and FNYEAQ (reference sequence). The CDR3 spans 15 residues. The CDR3 reads CASSLGQQSTDTQYF. Written as DNA, the CDR3 is TGTGCTAGCAGCTTAGGACAGCAGAGCACAGATACGCAGTATTTT.

The chain is built from TRBV3-1 (or the pseudogene TRBV3-2) and TRBJ1-2, with D unresolved. Germline V gene sequence: CDR1 LGHDT, CDR2 YNNKEL (reference sequence). The CDR3 extends over 16 amino acids. V shed 0 bases and J shed 8 bases, with 19 bases lying between them. CDR3 nucleotides: TGTGCCAGCAGCCAAGATTTTCGGCAGCTCGCAGGCGGCTACACCTTC. Protein: CASSQDFRQLAGGYTF.

This clone has only a few counts. This chain joins TRBV5-4 and TRBJ2-7, with 10 positions matching TRBD1. J was trimmed by 3 bases and V by 4 bases; bases with no gene match: 4. This CDR3 is built from 14 residues. CDR1 is SGHNT and CDR2 is YYREEE in the germline V gene (reference sequence). The CDR3 nucleotides read TGTGCCAGCAGCCCGGGACAGGGGTTCTACGAGCAGTACTTC. It encodes CASSPGQGFYEQYF.

The V call is TRBV7-9, the J call TRBJ2-3, with D unresolved. This CDR3 region has 16 residues. From germline, CDR1 is SEHNR and CDR2 FQNEAQ (reference sequence). V was cut by 5 bases and J by 0 bases, with 15 bases left in between. CDR3 nucleotides: TGTGCCAGCAGCCAAAATACACAGAGTAGCACAGATACGCAGTATTTT. Its translation is CASSQNTQSSTDTQYF.

This chain connects TRBV6-5 to TRBJ2-7, with 7 nucleotides matching TRBD1. The CDR3 is 14 residues long. The trim removed 6 bases at V and 4 bases at J, leaving 9 bases unmatched. The germline V gene has CDR1 MNHEY and CDR2 SVGAGI. The CDR3 loop is CASSLRDSTYEQYF. CDR3 sequence (DNA): TGTGCCAGCAGCCTCCGGGACAGCACTTACGAGCAGTACTTC.

The chain has TRBV9 and TRBJ1-3; the match to TRBD1 covers 7 bases. The germline V gene encodes CDR1 SGDLS and CDR2 YYNGEE. The CDR3 has 16 residues. Trimming removed 0 bases from V and 4 bases from J; junction bases left unmatched: 7. This chain's CDR3 is CASSVDRGREGNTIYF. CDR3 nucleotides: TGTGCCAGCAGCGTAGATAGGGGGCGAGAAGGAAACACCATATATTTT.

The V and J genes are TRBV7-8 and TRBJ2-3; D gene uncertain. Trimming removed 4 bases from V and 7 bases from J, with 12 bases in between. CDR3 length: 13 residues. Per germline, CDR1 SGHVS and CDR2 FQNEAQ. CDR3 sequence reads: CASSSSSRNTQYF. The CDR3 coding sequence is TGTGCCAGCAGCTCTAGTTCTAGAAATACGCAGTATTTT.

This chain uses TRBV4-3 with TRBJ2-2; D possibly corresponds to TRBD1 (6 bases). The V end was cut by 0 bases, the J end by 5 bases, with 16 bases between. Germline lookup yields CDR1 LGHNA and CDR2 YSLEER. This CDR3 has 17 residues. The CDR3 nucleotides read TGCGCCAGCAGCCAAGACCCCCCCTTCCAGGGGACCGGGGAGCTGTTTTTT. Its protein is CASSQDPPFQGTGELFF.